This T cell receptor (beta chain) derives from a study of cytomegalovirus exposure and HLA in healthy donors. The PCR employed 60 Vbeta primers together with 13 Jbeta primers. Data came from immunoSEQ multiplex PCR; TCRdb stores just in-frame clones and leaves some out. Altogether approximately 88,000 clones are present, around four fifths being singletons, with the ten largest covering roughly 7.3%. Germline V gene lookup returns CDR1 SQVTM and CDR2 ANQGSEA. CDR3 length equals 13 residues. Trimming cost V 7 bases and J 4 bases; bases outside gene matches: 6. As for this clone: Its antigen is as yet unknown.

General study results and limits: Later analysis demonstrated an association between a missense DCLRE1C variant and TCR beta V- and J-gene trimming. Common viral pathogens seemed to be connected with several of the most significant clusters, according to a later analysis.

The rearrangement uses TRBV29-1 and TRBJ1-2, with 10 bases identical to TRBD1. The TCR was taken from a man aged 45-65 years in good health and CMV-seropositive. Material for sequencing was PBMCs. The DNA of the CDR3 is TGCAGCGCTTGGGACAGGGGAAGCTATGGCTACACCTTC. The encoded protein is CSAWDRGSYGYTF.